One sample yielded the 31 T cell receptor beta chains listed below, sequenced in a study of cytomegalovirus exposure and HLA in healthy donors (TCRdb year 2017). Receptors were amplified or captured by the immunoSEQ multiplex PCR assay. A mixture of 60 forward primers for TCR Vbeta segments and 13 reverse primers for TCR Jbeta segments was used in the multiplex PCR. Entries here come from immuneACCESS through TCRdb and include only in-frame sequences with V and J called. Some clones fail to appear in such tables; in the studies checked, an unresolved V gene covers under half of the shortfall, and the cause of the remainder is unknown. Counted in this sample were about 190,000 clones; over 70% of them appeared once. The top ten hold 3% to 4% of the sample. The specimen was PBMCs. The source is a man between 45 and 60 years old in good health and CMV-seronegative.

The chain has TRBV2 and TRBJ1-4, with D possibly TRBD1 on 5 matching bases. The CDR3 loop spans 15 amino acids. Germline-derived CDR1 and CDR2 are SNHLY and FYNNEI. Between the trimmed V and J ends, which lost 2 bases and 0 bases, there was a span of 7 bases. The CDR3 reads CASSEQGATNEKLFF. The DNA of the CDR3 is TGTGCCAGCAGTGAACAGGGTGCAACTAATGAAAAACTGTTTTTT.

This clone occurred a few times. The chain is built from TRBV5-4 and TRBJ2-5; D gene unclear. The CDR3 extends over 12 amino acids. V was shortened by 0 bases and J by 5 bases, with 5 bases between the two germline ends. Germline V lookup: CDR1 SGHNT, CDR2 YYREEE (reference sequence). The CDR3, as DNA: TGTGCCAGCAGCTTGGGGCAGGAGACCCAGTACTTC. This translates into CASSLGQETQYF. The full variable domain, with the rest looked up from reference TRBV5-4 and TRBJ2-5, is ETGVTQSPTHLIKTRGQQVTLRCSSQSGHNTVSWYQQALGQGPQFIFQYYREEENGRGNFPPRFSGLQFPNYSSELNVNALELDDSALYLCASSLGQETQYFGPGTRLLVL.

The genes are TRBV7-9 and TRBJ2-5; 7 bases line up with TRBD1. The J call is in doubt because the DNA end fits TRBJ2-7 better. The germline V gene has CDR1 SEHNR and CDR2 FQNEAQ (reference sequence). This CDR3 contains 13 residues. Written as DNA, the CDR3 is TGTGCCAGCAGCCGGGACAGTCTGCGCGAGCAGTACTTC. As protein: CASSRDSLREQYF.

This sequence joins TRBV4-3 and TRBJ2-7; 8 bases align to TRBD1. This CDR3 comprises 16 residues. V was clipped by 0 bases and J by 2 bases; unmatched bases: 6. The germline CDR1 and CDR2 sequences are LGHNA and YSLEER. In DNA form, the CDR3 reads TGCGCCAGCAGCCAAGAACCGGACAGGGCACCCTACGAGCAGTACTTC. It specifies CASSQEPDRAPYEQYF.

Note on this clone: Relative to the germline gene, one junction end is altered; a read error may explain this. V is TRBV7-9 and J is TRBJ2-1; 9 nucleotides agree with TRBD1. The CDR3 consists of 15 residues. Germline V gene lookup returns CDR1 SEHNR and CDR2 FQNEAQ (reference sequence). The CDR3 region has the DNA TGTTCCAGCAGCTTCCGACAGGGGGCCTACAATGAGCAGTTCTTC. Residues: CSSSFRQGAYNEQFF.

The rearrangement links TRBV7-2 to TRBJ1-1; no definite D call. CDR3 size: 14 residues. CDR1 and CDR2 from the germline V gene are SGHTA and FQGNSA. Trimming removed 2 bases at V and 1 base at J, with 8 bases between. The CDR3 sequence: CASSLNTANTEAFF. CDR3 in DNA: TGTGCCAGCAGCTTAAACACAGCGAACACTGAAGCTTTCTTT.

The chain couples TRBV6-5 to TRBJ1-1; 10 nucleotides line up with TRBD1. CDR3 length equals 15 residues. The germline CDR1 and CDR2 sequences are MNHEY and SVGAGI. V was pared by 0 bases and J by 6 bases, with 4 bases of the junction left unmatched. CDR3 bases: TGTGCCAGCAGTTACTCGACAGGGGGCCGCGCTGAAGCTTTCTTT. Encoded protein: CASSYSTGGRAEAFF.

This chain links TRBV6-5 with TRBJ2-7; 9 positions match TRBD1. The CDR3 has 13 amino acids. The J segment lost 3 bases and the V segment lost 6 bases, leaving 3 bases of the junction unmatched. Germline V lookup: CDR1 MNHEY, CDR2 SVGAGI. DNA for the CDR3: TGTGCCAGCAGAAGGGGACAGGGCTACGAGCAGTACTTC. Translation gives CASRRGQGYEQYF.

This rearrangement joins TRBV2 to TRBJ1-4, with unresolved D. This CDR3 has 14 residues. Germline V gene sequence: CDR1 SNHLY, CDR2 FYNNEI. V lost 5 bases and J 4 bases, leaving 11 bases between the germline ends. The CDR3 loop reads CASSRNSINEKLFF. The CDR3 DNA reads as TGTGCCAGCAGTAGAAACAGCATTAATGAAAAACTGTTTTTT.

The chain carries TRBV19 and TRBJ1-4; D call uncertain. The germline V gene has CDR1 LNHDA and CDR2 SQIVND (reference sequence). The CDR3 spans 13 residues. The germline V and J ends were trimmed by 6 bases and 0 bases, with 5 bases remaining between them. CDR3 DNA sequence: TGTGCCAGTAGGGAGACAACTAATGAAAAACTGTTTTTT. Translated: CASRETTNEKLFF.

This rearrangement joins TRBV4-1 to TRBJ1-2, with D uncertain. The V gene's germline CDR1 is MGHRA and CDR2 YSYEKL. This CDR3 spans 15 amino acids. Trimming took 4 bases from V and 2 from J, leaving 14 bases between them. The CDR3 bases are TGCGCCAGCAGCCCCTCCCGGTCGTGGAACTATGGCTACACCTTC. Protein sequence: CASSPSRSWNYGYTF.

The rearrangement uses TRBV7-7 and TRBJ1-6; no reliable D call. Germline-derived CDR1 and CDR2 are SSHAT and FNYEAQ (reference sequence). V lost 1 base and J lost 8, with 15 bases in between. CDR3 length equals 16 residues. CDR3 protein: CASSLGGRRRDSPLHF. The CDR3 DNA sequence: TGTGCCAGCAGCTTAGGTGGGCGACGACGAGATTCACCCCTCCACTTT.

The chain combines TRBV7-6 with TRBJ1-1; TRBD1 matches 7 bases. The CDR3 is 18 residues long. From germline, CDR1 is SGHVS and CDR2 FNYEAQ. With 3 bases clipped from V and 1 base from J, the junction kept 14 bases outside the gene matches. Here the CDR3 reads CASSFPGQADLANTEAFF. The CDR3 nucleotides are TGTGCCAGCAGCTTTCCTGGACAGGCCGACTTGGCGAACACTGAAGCTTTCTTT.

The J gene is TRBJ1-3, the V gene TRBV19, with D possibly being TRBD1 (6 bases). Per germline, CDR1 LNHDA and CDR2 SQIVND (reference sequence). Deletions cut 5 bases from V and 4 bases from J, with 12 bases between. This CDR3 has 14 amino acids. CDR3 in amino acids: CASSPTGTGNTIYF. DNA of the CDR3: TGTGCCAGTAGTCCAACAGGGACGGGAAACACCATATATTTT.

V usage is TRBV5-4 and J usage is TRBJ1-4, with TRBD1 matching over 10 bases. V dropped 5 bases and J dropped 6; count of bases not matched to a gene: 10. The CDR3 spans 16 residues. Germline assignment: CDR1 SGHNT and CDR2 YYREEE (reference sequence). This chain's CDR3 is CASSKGQGTGYEKLFF. The DNA of the CDR3 is TGTGCCAGCAGTAAGGGACAGGGGACCGGATATGAAAAACTGTTTTTT. Complete variable domain (other parts from reference TRBV5-4 and TRBJ1-4): ETGVTQSPTHLIKTRGQQVTLRCSSQSGHNTVSWYQQALGQGPQFIFQYYREEENGRGNFPPRFSGLQFPNYSSELNVNALELDDSALYLCASSKGQGTGYEKLFFGSGTQLSVL.

This chain links TRBV5-6 with TRBJ2-5; maybe TRBD2 (6 bases). Trimming took 4 bases from V and 5 from J, leaving 12 bases between them. CDR3 length equals 13 residues. Germline V gene sequence: CDR1 SGHDT, CDR2 YYEEEE. This CDR3 reads CASSATGRETQYF. The CDR3 DNA reads as TGTGCCAGCAGCGCGACTGGGAGGGAGACCCAGTACTTC.

This clone came up a few times. The J gene is TRBJ2-7, the V gene TRBV9; 7 bases are shared with TRBD1. This CDR3 has 15 residues. CDR1 and CDR2 from the germline V gene are SGDLS and YYNGEE. Unmatched junction bases numbered 11, after V lost 5 bases and J lost 3 bases. The chain's CDR3 is CASSQTGTEFYEQYF. CDR3 bases: TGTGCCAGCAGTCAGACCGGGACAGAATTCTACGAGCAGTACTTC.

The chain couples TRBV7-2 to TRBJ1-6; 9 bases are shared with TRBD1. J lost 12 bases, V lost 5 bases, and 11 bases had no gene match. The germline gives CDR1 SGHTA, CDR2 FQGNSA. The CDR3 loop spans 15 amino acids. The CDR3 nucleotides read TGTGCCAGCAGCAGTCAGGACAGGGGAGGGTTACCCCTCCACTTT. Amino acids: CASSSQDRGGLPLHF. The whole variable domain, filled in from reference TRBV7-2 and TRBJ1-6, reads GAGVSQSPSNKVTEKGKDVELRCDPISGHTALYWYRQSLGQGLEFLIYFQGNSAPDKSGLPSDRFSAERTGGSVSTLTIQRTQQEDSAVYLCASSSQDRGGLPLHFGNGTRLTVT.

The rearrangement joins TRBV2 to TRBJ2-5, with 8 bases that match TRBD2. Germline loops: CDR1 SNHLY, CDR2 FYNNEI. The junction had 9 bases not matched to a gene; V was cut back by 7 bases and J by 5 bases. The CDR3 covers 14 residues. The CDR3 coding sequence is TGTGCCAGCAAGAGCGGGGGCGTTGGGGAGACCCAGTACTTC. Translated: CASKSGGVGETQYF. The variable domain in full, with the rest retrieved from reference TRBV2 and TRBJ2-5, is EPEVTQTPSHQVTQMGQEVILRCVPISNHLYFYWYRQILGQKVEFLVSFYNNEISEKSEIFDDQFSVERPDGSNFTLKIRSTKLEDSAMYFCASKSGGVGETQYFGPGTRLLVL.

V gene TRBV18 combines with J gene TRBJ2-2; D is possibly TRBD1 (6 bases). This CDR3 has 15 amino acids. From germline, CDR1 is KGHSH and CDR2 LQKENI. The V and J ends lost 3 bases and 9 bases respectively, with 17 bases between them. The CDR3 protein is CASSPTGAGDRELFF. The CDR3 DNA follows: TGTGCCAGCTCACCGACAGGAGCCGGTGACCGGGAGCTGTTTTTT.

The V gene is TRBV5-1, the J gene TRBJ1-6; tentative D call: TRBD1 (6 bases). V gave up 0 bases and J gave up 10 bases, with 11 bases separating them. CDR1 is SGHRS, CDR2 YFSETQ, per germline. The CDR3 covers 14 residues. CDR3 nucleotide sequence: TGCGCCAGCAGCTTGGGGGGGCTTGGGTCACCCCTCCACTTT. This encodes CASSLGGLGSPLHF.

This sequence joins TRBV18 and TRBJ2-3, with 7 bases aligning to TRBD2. The J segment lost 0 bases and the V segment lost 3 bases, leaving 3 bases of the junction unmatched. The CDR3 has 15 residues. From germline, CDR1 is KGHSH and CDR2 LQKENI. This CDR3 is CASSPGGGSTDTQYF. CDR3 in DNA: TGTGCCAGCTCACCCGGGGGAGGGAGCACAGATACGCAGTATTTT.

This chain joins TRBV7-9 and TRBJ2-1; a possible D gene is TRBD1 (5 bases). The V and J ends lost 5 bases and 8 bases respectively, with 13 bases between them. Germline values: CDR1 SEHNR, CDR2 FQNEAQ (reference sequence). The CDR3 runs to 13 residues. CDR3 sequence: CASSRDSPHEQFF. For the CDR3, the DNA is TGTGCCAGCAGCCGAGACAGCCCCCATGAGCAGTTCTTC.

The chain recombines TRBV6-4 with TRBJ1-5; D is unclear. Germline V gene lookup returns CDR1 MRHNA and CDR2 SNTAGT. Deletions cut 0 bases from V and 0 bases from J, with 18 bases between. There are 19 residues in the CDR3. The CDR3 nucleotides read TGTGCCAGCAGTGACTCAGAGGGCCCCACGCGCAATAGCAATCAGCCCCAGCATTTT. This codes for CASSDSEGPTRNSNQPQHF.

The chain is built from TRBV29-1 and TRBJ2-3; 7 bases align to TRBD1. The germline CDR1 and CDR2 sequences are SQVTM and ANQGSEA. The CDR3 is 17 amino acids. V was clipped by 4 bases and J by 1 base; unmatched bases: 14. The CDR3 reads CSVGGGPEGGGTDTQYF. CDR3 DNA: TGCAGCGTTGGAGGGGGCCCTGAAGGAGGAGGCACAGATACGCAGTATTTT.

The V call is TRBV7-9, the J call TRBJ2-5, with D perhaps matching TRBD1 (5 bases). The CDR3 consists of 11 residues. V was shortened by 7 bases and J by 3 bases, with 6 bases between the two germline ends. Germline V gene data show CDR1 as SEHNR and CDR2 as FQNEAQ (reference sequence). In DNA form, the CDR3 reads TGTGCCAGCACCAGGGAAGAGACCCAGTACTTC. It encodes CASTREETQYF.

The chain couples TRBV7-3 to TRBJ2-2, with D maybe TRBD2 (5 bases). Per germline, CDR1 SGHTA and CDR2 FQGTGA. The CDR3 length is 18 residues. The germline V and J ends were trimmed by 2 bases and 1 base, with 17 bases remaining between them. This chain's CDR3 is CASSLSAPGVVNTGELFF. As DNA, the CDR3 is TGTGCCAGCAGCTTATCAGCTCCCGGGGTCGTGAACACCGGGGAGCTGTTTTTT.

The sample holds a few counts of this clone. The rearrangement joins TRBV7-2 to TRBJ1-1; 7 bases agree with TRBD1. CDR1 is SGHTA, CDR2 FQGNSA, per germline. The CDR3 runs to 15 residues. The V gene end was trimmed by 6 bases and the J gene end by 2 bases; junction bases not matched to a gene: 9. The CDR3 sequence is CASRRYTGVNTEAFF. CDR3 DNA: TGTGCCAGCAGACGATACACAGGGGTAAACACTGAAGCTTTCTTT.

The chain is built from TRBV27 and TRBJ2-7; D is unresolved. Trimming removed 2 bases from V and 6 bases from J, with 14 bases in between. This CDR3 spans 14 amino acids. CDR1 and CDR2 (germline): MNHEY, SMNVEV (reference sequence). CDR3 amino acids: CASSLSPTRSEQYF. The CDR3 bases are TGTGCCAGCAGTTTAAGCCCAACGAGGTCCGAGCAGTACTTC.

The chain couples TRBV28 to TRBJ1-2; the D is unclear. The CDR3 runs to 12 residues. CDR1 and CDR2 (germline): MDHEN, SYDVKM. The germline V and J ends were trimmed by 5 bases and 7 bases, with 11 bases remaining between them. This CDR3 reads CASSAAGLGYTF. CDR3 bases: TGTGCCAGCAGTGCCGCAGGACTTGGCTACACCTTC.

V is TRBV10-3 and J is TRBJ2-2, with TRBD2 as a possible D gene (5 bases). Between the trimmed V and J ends, which lost 8 bases and 5 bases, there was a span of 15 bases. The germline CDR1 and CDR2 sequences are ENHRY and SYGVKD. The CDR3 runs 14 residues. This chain's CDR3 is CAISSGVSTGELFF. CDR3 bases: TGTGCCATCTCAAGCGGTGTGAGTACCGGGGAGCTGTTTTTT.